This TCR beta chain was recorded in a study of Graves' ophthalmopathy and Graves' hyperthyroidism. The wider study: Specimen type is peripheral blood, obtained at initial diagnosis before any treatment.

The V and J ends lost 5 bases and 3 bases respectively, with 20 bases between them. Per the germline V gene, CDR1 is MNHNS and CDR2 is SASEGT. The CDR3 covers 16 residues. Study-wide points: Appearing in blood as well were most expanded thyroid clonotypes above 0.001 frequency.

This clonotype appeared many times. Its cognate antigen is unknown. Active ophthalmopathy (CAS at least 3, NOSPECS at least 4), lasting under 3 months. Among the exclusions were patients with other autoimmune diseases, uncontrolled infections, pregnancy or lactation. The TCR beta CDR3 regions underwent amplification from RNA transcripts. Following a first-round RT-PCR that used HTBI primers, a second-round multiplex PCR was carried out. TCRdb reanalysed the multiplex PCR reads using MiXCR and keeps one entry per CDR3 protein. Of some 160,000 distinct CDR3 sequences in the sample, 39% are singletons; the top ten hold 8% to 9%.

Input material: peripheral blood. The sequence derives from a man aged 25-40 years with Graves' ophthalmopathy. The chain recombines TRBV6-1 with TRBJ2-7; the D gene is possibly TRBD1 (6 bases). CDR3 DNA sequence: TGTGCCAGCAGTCGATACGCCGGGACACATAACTACGAGCAGTACTTC. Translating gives CASSRYAGTHNYEQYF.